This T cell receptor beta chain was recovered during a study of T cell responses to AZD1222 COVID-19 vaccine. Germline CDR1 is LNHNV and CDR2 is YYDKDF (reference sequence). V lost 5 bases and J 0 bases, leaving 15 bases between the germline ends. CDR3 length equals 16 residues. Libraries were prepared by immunoSEQ multiplex PCR; TCRdb keeps only in-frame clonotypes and omits some of them. The sample carries 130,000 to 150,000 clones, around 89% recorded once. This specimen was peripheral blood, taken on day 0 of AZD1222 vaccination. The J gene is TRBJ2-3, the V gene TRBV15, with D possibly TRBD1 on 6 matching bases. This sequence was found in an adult in good health. As DNA, the CDR3 is TGTGCCACCAGCCCCCCAGGGGCGTCTAGCACAGATACGCAGTATTTT. This sequence encodes CATSPPGASSTDTQYF.